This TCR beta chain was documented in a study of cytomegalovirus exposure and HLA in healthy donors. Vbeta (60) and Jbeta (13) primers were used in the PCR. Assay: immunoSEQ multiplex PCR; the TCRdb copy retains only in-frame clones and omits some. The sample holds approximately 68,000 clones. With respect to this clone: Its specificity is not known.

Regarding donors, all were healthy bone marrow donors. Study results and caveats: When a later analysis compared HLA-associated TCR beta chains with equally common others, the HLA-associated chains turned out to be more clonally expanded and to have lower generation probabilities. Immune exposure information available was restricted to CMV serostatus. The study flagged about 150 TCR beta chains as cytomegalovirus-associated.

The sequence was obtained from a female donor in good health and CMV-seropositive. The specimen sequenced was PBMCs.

Here the CDR3 reads CASSEAGDSPYGYTF. Written as DNA, the CDR3 is TGTGCCAGCAGTGAAGCAGGGGACAGCCCCTATGGCTACACCTTC. The gene calls are TRBV25-1 and TRBJ1-2; 7 bases align to TRBD1. Per germline, CDR1 MGHDK and CDR2 SYGVNS. The CDR3 runs to 15 residues. J was trimmed by 4 bases and V by 2 bases; bases with no gene match: 7.